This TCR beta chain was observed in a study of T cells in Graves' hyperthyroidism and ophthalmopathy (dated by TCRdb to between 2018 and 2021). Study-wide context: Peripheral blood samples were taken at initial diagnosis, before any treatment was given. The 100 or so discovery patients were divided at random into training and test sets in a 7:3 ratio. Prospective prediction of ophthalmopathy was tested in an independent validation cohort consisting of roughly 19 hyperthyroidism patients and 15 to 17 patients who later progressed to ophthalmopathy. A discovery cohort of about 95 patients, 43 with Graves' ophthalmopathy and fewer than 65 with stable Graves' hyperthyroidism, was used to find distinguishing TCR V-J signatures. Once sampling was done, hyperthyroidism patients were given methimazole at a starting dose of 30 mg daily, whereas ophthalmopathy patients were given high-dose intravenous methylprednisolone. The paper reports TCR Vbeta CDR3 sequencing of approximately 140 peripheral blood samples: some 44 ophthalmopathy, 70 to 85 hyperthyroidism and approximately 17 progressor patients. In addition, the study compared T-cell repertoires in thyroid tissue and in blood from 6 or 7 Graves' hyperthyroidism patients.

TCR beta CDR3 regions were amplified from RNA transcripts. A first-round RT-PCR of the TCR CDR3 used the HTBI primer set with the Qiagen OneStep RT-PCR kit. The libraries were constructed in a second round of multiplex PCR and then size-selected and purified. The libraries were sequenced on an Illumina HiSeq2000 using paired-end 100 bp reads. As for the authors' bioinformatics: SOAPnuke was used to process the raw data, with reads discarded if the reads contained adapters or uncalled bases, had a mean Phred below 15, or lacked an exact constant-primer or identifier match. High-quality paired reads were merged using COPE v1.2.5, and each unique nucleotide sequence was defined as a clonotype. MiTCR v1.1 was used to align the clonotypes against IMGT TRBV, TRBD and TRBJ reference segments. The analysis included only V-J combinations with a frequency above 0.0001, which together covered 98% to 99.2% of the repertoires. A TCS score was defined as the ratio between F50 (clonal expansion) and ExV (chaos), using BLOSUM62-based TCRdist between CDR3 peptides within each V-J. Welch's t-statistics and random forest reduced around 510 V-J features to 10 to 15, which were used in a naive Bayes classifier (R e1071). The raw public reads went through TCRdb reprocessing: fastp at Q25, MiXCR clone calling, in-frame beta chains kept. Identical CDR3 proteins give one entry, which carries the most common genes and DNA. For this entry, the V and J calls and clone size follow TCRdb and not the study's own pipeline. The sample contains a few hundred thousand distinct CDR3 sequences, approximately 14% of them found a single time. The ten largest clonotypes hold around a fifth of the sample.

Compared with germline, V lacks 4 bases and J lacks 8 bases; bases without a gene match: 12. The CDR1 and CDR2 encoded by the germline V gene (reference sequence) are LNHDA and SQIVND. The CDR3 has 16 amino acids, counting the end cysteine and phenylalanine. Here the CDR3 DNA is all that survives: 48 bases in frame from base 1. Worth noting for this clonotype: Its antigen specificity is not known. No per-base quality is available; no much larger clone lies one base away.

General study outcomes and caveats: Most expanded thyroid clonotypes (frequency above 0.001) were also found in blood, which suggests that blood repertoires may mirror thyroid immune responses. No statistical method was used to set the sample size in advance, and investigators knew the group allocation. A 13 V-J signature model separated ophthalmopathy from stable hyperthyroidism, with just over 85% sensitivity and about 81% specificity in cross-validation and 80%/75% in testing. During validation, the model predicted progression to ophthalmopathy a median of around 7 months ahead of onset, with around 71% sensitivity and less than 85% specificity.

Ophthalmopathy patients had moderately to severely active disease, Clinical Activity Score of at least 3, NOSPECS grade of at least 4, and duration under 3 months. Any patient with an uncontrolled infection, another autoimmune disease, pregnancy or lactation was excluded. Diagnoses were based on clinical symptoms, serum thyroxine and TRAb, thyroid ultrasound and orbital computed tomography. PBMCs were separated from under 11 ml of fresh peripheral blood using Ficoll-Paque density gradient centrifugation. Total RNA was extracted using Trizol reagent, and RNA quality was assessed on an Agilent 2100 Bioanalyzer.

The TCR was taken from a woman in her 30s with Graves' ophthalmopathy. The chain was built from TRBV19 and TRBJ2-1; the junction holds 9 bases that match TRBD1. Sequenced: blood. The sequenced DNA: TGTGCCAGTAGTACCTTTACTGGACAGGGGCTGGATGAGCAGTTCTTC. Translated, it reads CASSTFTGQGLDEQFF.